These 5 T cell receptor beta chains share one sample of origin, sequenced in a study of cytomegalovirus exposure and HLA in healthy donors. The table came from immunoSEQ multiplex PCR; TCRdb's copy has only in-frame clones and leaves some out. In the table there are some 140,000 clones, 70% to 90% of which are singletons. Sequenced sample: PBMCs. Receptors originate from a human donor in good health.

The rearrangement uses TRBV19 and TRBJ1-5; the D is unclear. Germline V gives CDR1 LNHDA, CDR2 SQIVND (reference sequence). The CDR3 is 13 residues long. V was pared by 0 bases and J by 3 bases, with 3 bases between. DNA for the CDR3: TGTGCCAGTAGTATAGATCTCAATCAGCCCCAGCATTTT. Protein product: CASSIDLNQPQHF.

This chain links TRBV19 with TRBJ1-1; 7 nucleotides align to TRBD1. CDR1 LNHDA and CDR2 SQIVND come from the germline V gene (reference sequence). This CDR3 is built from 15 residues. The junction had 6 bases not matched to a gene; V was cut back by 0 bases and J by 5 bases. CDR3 amino acids: CASSIETGRSTEAFF. CDR3 sequence (DNA): TGTGCCAGTAGTATAGAGACAGGGCGTAGTACTGAAGCTTTCTTT.

The rearrangement joins TRBV7-8 to TRBJ1-5, with 10 bases matching TRBD1. The germline V gene encodes CDR1 SGHVS and CDR2 FQNEAQ. The CDR3 runs to 16 residues. Germline trimming cut 6 bases from V and 6 bases from J; bases unmatched to any gene: 11. This chain's CDR3 is CASRPSGTGVGQPQHF. CDR3 nucleotides: TGTGCCAGCAGACCTTCCGGGACAGGGGTGGGTCAGCCCCAGCATTTT.

This clone has a single count. The genes are TRBV2 and TRBJ2-7; 10 nucleotides match TRBD1. V was pared by 0 bases and J by 5 bases, with 10 bases of the junction left unmatched. Germline values: CDR1 SNHLY, CDR2 FYNNEI. The CDR3 is 17 residues long. The CDR3 nucleotides are TGTGCCAGCAGTGAAGCAAGAGGGGACAGGGGTAAGGACGAGCAGTACTTC. Translating it yields CASSEARGDRGKDEQYF. Together with reference TRBV2 and TRBJ2-7, the CDR3 gives the full variable domain: EPEVTQTPSHQVTQMGQEVILRCVPISNHLYFYWYRQILGQKVEFLVSFYNNEISEKSEIFDDQFSVERPDGSNFTLKIRSTKLEDSAMYFCASSEARGDRGKDEQYFGPGTRLTVT.

The gene calls are TRBV19 and TRBJ1-5; 7 positions match TRBD1. This CDR3 comprises 16 residues. With V trimmed by 0 bases and J by 2 bases, 4 bases remained unmatched. Per the germline V gene, CDR1 is LNHDA and CDR2 is SQIVND (reference sequence). The CDR3: CASSIDRDRGNQPQHF. CDR3 coding DNA: TGTGCCAGTAGTATAGACCGAGACAGGGGCAATCAGCCCCAGCATTTT.